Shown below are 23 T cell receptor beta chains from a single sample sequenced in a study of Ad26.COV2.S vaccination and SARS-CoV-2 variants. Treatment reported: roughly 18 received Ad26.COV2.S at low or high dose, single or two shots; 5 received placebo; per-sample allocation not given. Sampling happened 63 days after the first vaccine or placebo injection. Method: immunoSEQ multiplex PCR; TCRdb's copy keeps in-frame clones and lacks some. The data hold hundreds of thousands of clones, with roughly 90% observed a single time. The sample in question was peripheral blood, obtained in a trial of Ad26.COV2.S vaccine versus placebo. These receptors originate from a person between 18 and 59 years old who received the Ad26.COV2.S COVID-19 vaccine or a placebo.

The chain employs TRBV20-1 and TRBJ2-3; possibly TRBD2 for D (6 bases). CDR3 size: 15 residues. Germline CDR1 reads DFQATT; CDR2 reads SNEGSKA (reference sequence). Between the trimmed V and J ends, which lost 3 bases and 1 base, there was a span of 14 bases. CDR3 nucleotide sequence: TGCAGTGCTAGTATACGGGGAGGAGGCACAGATACGCAGTATTTT. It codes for CSASIRGGGTDTQYF.

CDR3 region: CASSLAQGGDEQFF. The CDR3 DNA follows: TGCGCCAGCAGCTTGGCCCAGGGGGGCGATGAGCAGTTCTTC. The rearrangement links TRBV5-1 to TRBJ2-1, with a possible D match to TRBD1 (7 bases). CDR1 and CDR2 from the germline V gene are SGHRS and YFSETQ. The CDR3 runs to 14 residues. With 0 bases removed from V and 8 bases from J, the gap between germline ends came to 12 bases.

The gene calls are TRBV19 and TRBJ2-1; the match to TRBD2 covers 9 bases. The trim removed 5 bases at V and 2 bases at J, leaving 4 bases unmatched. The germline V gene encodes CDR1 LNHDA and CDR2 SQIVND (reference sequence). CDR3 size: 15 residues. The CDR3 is CASSPSGDPYNEQFF. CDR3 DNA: TGTGCCAGTAGTCCTAGCGGGGACCCCTACAATGAGCAGTTCTTC.

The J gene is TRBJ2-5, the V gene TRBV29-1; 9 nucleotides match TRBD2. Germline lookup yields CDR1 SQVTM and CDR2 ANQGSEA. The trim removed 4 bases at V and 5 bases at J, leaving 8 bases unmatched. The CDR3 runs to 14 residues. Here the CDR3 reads CSVGPAGGRETQYF. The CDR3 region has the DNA TGCAGCGTTGGGCCAGCGGGGGGTCGGGAGACCCAGTACTTC.

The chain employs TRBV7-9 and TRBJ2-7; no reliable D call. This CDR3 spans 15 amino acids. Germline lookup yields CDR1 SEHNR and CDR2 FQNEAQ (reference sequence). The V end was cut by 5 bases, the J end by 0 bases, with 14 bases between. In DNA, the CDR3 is TGTGCCAGCAGCGCCAGCGCCTCCCCCTCCTACGAGCAGTACTTC. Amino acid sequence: CASSASASPSYEQYF.

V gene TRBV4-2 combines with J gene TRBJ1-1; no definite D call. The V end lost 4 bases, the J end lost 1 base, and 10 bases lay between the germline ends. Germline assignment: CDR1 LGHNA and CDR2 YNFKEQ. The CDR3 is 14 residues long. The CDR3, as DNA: TGTGCCAGCAGCCCTCGTGGGGAGAACACTGAAGCTTTCTTT. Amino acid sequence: CASSPRGENTEAFF.

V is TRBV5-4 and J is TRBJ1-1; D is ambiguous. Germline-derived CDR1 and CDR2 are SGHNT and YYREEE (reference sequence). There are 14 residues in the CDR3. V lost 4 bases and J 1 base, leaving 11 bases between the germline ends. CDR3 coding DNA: TGTGCCAGCAGCCATCCGCGGGGGAACACTGAAGCTTTCTTT. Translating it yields CASSHPRGNTEAFF.

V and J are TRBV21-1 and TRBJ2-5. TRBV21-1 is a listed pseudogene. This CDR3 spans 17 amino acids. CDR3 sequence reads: CASLGRLADEPEETQYF. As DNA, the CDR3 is TGTGCCAGCTTAGGACGCCTGGCAGACGAGCCGGAGGAGACCCAGTACTTC.

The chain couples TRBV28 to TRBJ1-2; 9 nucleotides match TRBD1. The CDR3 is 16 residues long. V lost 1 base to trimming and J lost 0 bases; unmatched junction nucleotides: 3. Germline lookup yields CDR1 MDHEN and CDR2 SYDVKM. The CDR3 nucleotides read TGTGCCAGCAGTTTATTGGGACAGGGCCCTAACTATGGCTACACCTTC. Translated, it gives CASSLLGQGPNYGYTF.

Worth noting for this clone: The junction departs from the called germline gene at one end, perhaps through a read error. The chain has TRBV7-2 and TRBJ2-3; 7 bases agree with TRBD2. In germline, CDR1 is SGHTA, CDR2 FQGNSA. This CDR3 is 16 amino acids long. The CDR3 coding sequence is TGTGCCAACAGCTCTGGGAGGGCCGGGAGCACAGATACGCAGTATTTT. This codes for CANSSGRAGSTDTQYF.

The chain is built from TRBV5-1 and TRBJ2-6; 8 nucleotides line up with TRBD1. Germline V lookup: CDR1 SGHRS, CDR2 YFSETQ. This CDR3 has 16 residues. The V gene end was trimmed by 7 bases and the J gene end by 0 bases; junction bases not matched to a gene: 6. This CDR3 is CASGQGASSGANVLTF. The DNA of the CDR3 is TGCGCCAGCGGTCAGGGGGCGAGCTCTGGGGCCAACGTCCTGACTTTC.

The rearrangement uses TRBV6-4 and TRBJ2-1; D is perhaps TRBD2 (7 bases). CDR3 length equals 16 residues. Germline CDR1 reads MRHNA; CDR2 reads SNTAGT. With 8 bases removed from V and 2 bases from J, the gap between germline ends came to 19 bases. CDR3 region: CASLLRGGHTYNEQFF. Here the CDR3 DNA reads TGTGCCAGCCTTCTGAGGGGGGGCCACACCTACAATGAGCAGTTCTTC.

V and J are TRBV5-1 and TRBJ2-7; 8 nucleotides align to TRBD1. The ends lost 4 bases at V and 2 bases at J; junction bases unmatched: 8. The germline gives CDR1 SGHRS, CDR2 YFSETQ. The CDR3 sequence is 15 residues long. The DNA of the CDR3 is TGCGCCAGCAGCCGATATGGGACAGGCACCTACGAGCAGTACTTC. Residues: CASSRYGTGTYEQYF.

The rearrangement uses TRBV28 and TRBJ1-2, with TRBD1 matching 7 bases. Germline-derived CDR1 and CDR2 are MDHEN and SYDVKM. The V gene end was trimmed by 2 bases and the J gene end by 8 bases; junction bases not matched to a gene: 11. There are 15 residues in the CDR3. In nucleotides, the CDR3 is TGTGCCAGCAGTTTAGAGTCGGCAGGGGGTGTGGGCTACACCTTC. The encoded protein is CASSLESAGGVGYTF.

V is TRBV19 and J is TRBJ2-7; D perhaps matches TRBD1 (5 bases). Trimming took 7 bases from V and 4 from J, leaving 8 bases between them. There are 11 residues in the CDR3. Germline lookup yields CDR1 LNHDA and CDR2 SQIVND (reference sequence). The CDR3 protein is CASKKGYEQYF. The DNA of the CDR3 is TGTGCCAGTAAGAAGGGGTACGAGCAGTACTTC.

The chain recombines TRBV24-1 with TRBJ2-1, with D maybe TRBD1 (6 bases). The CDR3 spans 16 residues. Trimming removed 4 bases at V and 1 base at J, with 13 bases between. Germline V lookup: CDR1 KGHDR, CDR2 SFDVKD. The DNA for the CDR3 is TGTGCCACCAGTGACCGCGGACAGAGTTCCTACAATGAGCAGTTCTTC. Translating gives CATSDRGQSSYNEQFF.

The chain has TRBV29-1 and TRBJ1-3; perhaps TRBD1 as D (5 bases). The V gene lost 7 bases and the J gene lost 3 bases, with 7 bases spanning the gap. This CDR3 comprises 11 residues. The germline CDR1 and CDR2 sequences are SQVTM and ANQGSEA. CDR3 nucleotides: TGCAGCGCGGGGGTTGGAAACACCATATATTTT. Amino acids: CSAGVGNTIYF. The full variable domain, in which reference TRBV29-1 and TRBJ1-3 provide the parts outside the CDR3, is SAVISQKPSRDICQRGTSLTIQCQVDSQVTMMFWYRQQPGQSLTLIATANQGSEATYESGFVIDKFPISRPNLTFSTLTVSNMSPEDSSIYLCSAGVGNTIYFGEGSWLTVV.

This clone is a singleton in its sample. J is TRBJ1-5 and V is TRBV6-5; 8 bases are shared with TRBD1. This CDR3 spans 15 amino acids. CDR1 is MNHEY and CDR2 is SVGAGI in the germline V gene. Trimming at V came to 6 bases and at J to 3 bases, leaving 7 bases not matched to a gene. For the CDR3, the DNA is TGTGCCAGCAGCCCGGGACAGGTATTCAATCAGCCCCAGCATTTT. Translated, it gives CASSPGQVFNQPQHF.

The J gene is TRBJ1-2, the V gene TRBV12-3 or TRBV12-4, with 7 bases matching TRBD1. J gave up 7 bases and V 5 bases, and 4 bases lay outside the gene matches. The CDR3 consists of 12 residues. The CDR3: CASSQGGPGYTF. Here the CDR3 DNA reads TGTGCCAGCAGTCAGGGGGGGCCTGGCTACACCTTC.

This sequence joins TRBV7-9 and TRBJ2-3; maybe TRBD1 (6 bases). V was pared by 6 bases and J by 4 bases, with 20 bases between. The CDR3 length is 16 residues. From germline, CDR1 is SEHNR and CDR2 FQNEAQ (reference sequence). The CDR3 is CASSPGTTSIPDTQYF. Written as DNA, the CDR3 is TGTGCCAGCAGTCCCGGGACAACCTCCATCCCAGATACGCAGTATTTT.

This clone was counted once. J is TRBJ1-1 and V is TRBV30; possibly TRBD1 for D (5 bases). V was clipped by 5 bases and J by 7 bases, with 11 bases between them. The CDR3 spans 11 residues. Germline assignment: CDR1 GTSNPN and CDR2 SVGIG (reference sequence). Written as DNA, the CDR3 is TGTGCCTGGGGGCGGGGCAGTGAAGCTTTCTTT. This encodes CAWGRGSEAFF.

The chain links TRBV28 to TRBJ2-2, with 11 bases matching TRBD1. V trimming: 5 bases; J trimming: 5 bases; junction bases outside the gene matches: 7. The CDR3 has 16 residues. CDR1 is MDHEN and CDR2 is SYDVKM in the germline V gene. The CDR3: CASSPWTGGATGELFF. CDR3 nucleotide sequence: TGTGCCAGCAGTCCATGGACAGGGGGCGCGACCGGGGAGCTGTTTTTT.

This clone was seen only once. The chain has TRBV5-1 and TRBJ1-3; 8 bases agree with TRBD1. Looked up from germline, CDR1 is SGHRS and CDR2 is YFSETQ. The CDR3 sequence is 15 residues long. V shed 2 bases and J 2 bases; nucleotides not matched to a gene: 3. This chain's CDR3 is CASSLQDRAGNTIYF. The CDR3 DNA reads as TGCGCCAGCAGCTTACAGGACAGGGCTGGAAACACCATATATTTT. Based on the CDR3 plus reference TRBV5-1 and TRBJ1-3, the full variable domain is KAGVTQTPRYLIKTRGQQVTLSCSPISGHRSVSWYQQTPGQGLQFLFEYFSETQRNKGNFPGRFSGRQFSNSRSEMNVSTLELGDSALYLCASSLQDRAGNTIYFGEGSWLTVV.